These 15 T cell receptor beta chains came from one sample sequenced in a study of control samples from healthy donors and cancer patients. Sequencing was performed with immunoSEQ multiplex PCR; in TCRdb, only in-frame clones are kept and a portion is missing. The table shows about 54,000 clones, with almost 96% occurring only once. Sample: blood. These receptors were collected from a young woman in good health.

The chain carries TRBV6-1 and TRBJ2-2, with 9 bases identical to TRBD1. Germline V lookup: CDR1 MNHNS, CDR2 SASEGT. J lost 3 bases, V lost 4 bases, and 12 bases had no gene match. CDR3 size: 18 residues. CDR3 sequence (DNA): TGTGCCAGCAGTGCAACCGGGACAGGGATTCGATACACCGGGGAGCTGTTTTTT. This sequence encodes CASSATGTGIRYTGELFF.

The V gene is TRBV10-2, the J gene TRBJ2-2; D possibly uses TRBD1 or TRBD2 (5 bases each). Per the germline V gene, CDR1 is WSHSY and CDR2 is SAAADI. V lost 0 bases and J lost 4, with 9 bases in between. The CDR3 spans 15 residues. CDR3 in DNA: TGCGCCAGCAGTGAGTCGATTGGGGGCACCGGGGAGCTGTTTTTT. Its translation is CASSESIGGTGELFF.

The V gene is TRBV7-2, the J gene TRBJ2-2; 8 nucleotides agree with TRBD2. The V and J ends lost 2 bases and 6 bases, in that order; junction bases with no gene match: 11. The germline V gene encodes CDR1 SGHTA and CDR2 FQGNSA. The CDR3 spans 17 residues. The CDR3 bases are TGTGCCAGCAGCTTACGGAGCGGGAGAAGAGGGGCCGGGGAGCTGTTTTTT. Translated: CASSLRSGRRGAGELFF. Full variable domain (outside the CDR3, taken from reference TRBV7-2 and TRBJ2-2): GAGVSQSPSNKVTEKGKDVELRCDPISGHTALYWYRQSLGQGLEFLIYFQGNSAPDKSGLPSDRFSAERTGGSVSTLTIQRTQQEDSAVYLCASSLRSGRRGAGELFFGEGSRLTVL.

The V gene is TRBV27, the J gene TRBJ2-2; 8 bases are shared with TRBD2. Per germline, CDR1 MNHEY and CDR2 SMNVEV (reference sequence). J lost 4 bases, V lost 4 bases, and 14 bases had no gene match. The CDR3 contains 18 residues. This CDR3 reads CASSSLINSLAVTGELFF. The CDR3 DNA reads as TGTGCCAGCAGTTCCCTTATCAACTCACTAGCGGTCACCGGGGAGCTGTTTTTT.

The CDR3, as DNA: TGTGCCAGCACCGCGGGGGGGGTGGCTGAAGCTTTCTTT. Translation: CASTAGGVAEAFF. The chain couples TRBV12-3 or TRBV12-4 to TRBJ1-1; possible D gene TRBD1, 5 bases. The CDR3 sequence is 13 residues long. Trimming removed 7 bases from V and 6 bases from J, with 15 bases in between.

CDR3 in amino acids: CASSLAGRETQYF. CDR3 bases: TGTGCCAGCAGCTTGGCCGGTCGGGAGACCCAGTACTTC. The chain couples TRBV5-4 to TRBJ2-5; D unclear. Between the trimmed V and J ends, which lost 0 bases and 5 bases, there was a span of 8 bases. The CDR3 loop spans 13 amino acids. CDR1 and CDR2 from the germline V gene are SGHNT and YYREEE (reference sequence).

The chain uses TRBV27 and TRBJ2-7; D perhaps matches TRBD2 (6 bases). V gave up 3 bases and J gave up 3 bases, with 18 bases separating them. Germline CDR1 reads MNHEY; CDR2 reads SMNVEV (reference sequence). The CDR3 covers 16 residues. CDR3 nucleotide sequence: TGTGCCAGCAGTTTTCAACCCGGGACTTCAATCTACGAGCAGTACTTC. Translation gives CASSFQPGTSIYEQYF.

Points on this clone: One end of the junction does not line up with germline, which may come from a read error. CDR3 DNA: TGTGCCAGCAGGTTAAACTTGAACACTGAAGCTTTCTTT. This translates into CASRLNLNTEAFF. The V gene is TRBV7-3, the J gene TRBJ1-1; D ambiguous. CDR3 length: 13 amino acids. Germline values: CDR1 SGHTA, CDR2 FQGTGA.

The chain couples TRBV28 to TRBJ1-5; TRBD1 is a possible D gene (6 bases). Germline assignment: CDR1 MDHEN and CDR2 SYDVKM. This CDR3 spans 15 amino acids. The V and J ends lost 6 bases and 6 bases respectively, with 18 bases between them. CDR3 in DNA: TGTGCCAGCAGGGGGGCGGGGGTCGTAGGTCAGCCCCAGCATTTT. Residues: CASRGAGVVGQPQHF.

The chain couples TRBV30 to TRBJ2-1; D not resolved. This CDR3 is built from 11 residues. V lost 1 base to trimming and J lost 9 bases, with 7 bases between them. Germline V CDR1 and CDR2: GTSNPN, SVGIG (reference sequence). In DNA, the CDR3 is TGTGCCTGGAGTGGCGGCCTTGAGCAGTTCTTC. Its protein product is CAWSGGLEQFF.

The chain combines TRBV15 with TRBJ2-1, with 10 positions matching TRBD2. The CDR3 is 16 residues long. In germline, CDR1 is LNHNV, CDR2 YYDKDF (reference sequence). With 0 bases clipped from V and 2 bases from J, the junction kept 1 base outside the gene matches. CDR3 sequence: CATSREAGGAYNEQFF. CDR3 bases: TGTGCCACCAGCAGAGAAGCGGGAGGGGCCTACAATGAGCAGTTCTTC.

The rearrangement uses TRBV5-5 and TRBJ2-1; 8 nucleotides match TRBD1. Germline trimming cut 1 base from V and 15 bases from J; bases unmatched to any gene: 3. From germline, CDR1 is SGHKS and CDR2 YYEKEE (reference sequence). The CDR3 extends over 11 amino acids. The CDR3 loop is CASSLRDRLFF. In DNA form, the CDR3 reads TGTGCCAGCAGCTTGAGGGACAGGCTGTTCTTC.

V usage is TRBV19 and J usage is TRBJ1-2; maybe TRBD1 (5 bases). There are 15 residues in the CDR3. Germline V CDR1 and CDR2: LNHDA, SQIVND (reference sequence). Deletions cut 5 bases from V and 6 bases from J, with 19 bases between. CDR3: CASSPPGRKGHGYTF. In DNA form, the CDR3 reads TGTGCCAGTAGTCCTCCGGGACGGAAGGGGCATGGCTACACCTTC.

V and J are TRBV5-4 and TRBJ2-1; D gene unclear. V shed 3 bases and J shed 0 bases, with 13 bases lying between them. Germline V gives CDR1 SGHNT, CDR2 YYREEE (reference sequence). The CDR3 runs 16 residues. DNA of the CDR3: TGTGCCAGCAGCTGGAAAACCGTAAGCTCCTACAATGAGCAGTTCTTC. Translation gives CASSWKTVSSYNEQFF.

The chain couples TRBV5-1 to TRBJ2-7; possibly TRBD2 for D (5 bases). Trimming cost V 4 bases and J 3 bases, with 14 bases left between them. The CDR3 sequence is 14 residues long. The germline gives CDR1 SGHRS, CDR2 YFSETQ. The CDR3 DNA reads as TGCGCCAGCAGCCCCAAAACTGACTACTACGAGCAGTACTTC. Protein product: CASSPKTDYYEQYF. The full variable domain, with the rest looked up from reference TRBV5-1 and TRBJ2-7, is KAGVTQTPRYLIKTRGQQVTLSCSPISGHRSVSWYQQTPGQGLQFLFEYFSETQRNKGNFPGRFSGRQFSNSRSEMNVSTLELGDSALYLCASSPKTDYYEQYFGPGTRLTVT.